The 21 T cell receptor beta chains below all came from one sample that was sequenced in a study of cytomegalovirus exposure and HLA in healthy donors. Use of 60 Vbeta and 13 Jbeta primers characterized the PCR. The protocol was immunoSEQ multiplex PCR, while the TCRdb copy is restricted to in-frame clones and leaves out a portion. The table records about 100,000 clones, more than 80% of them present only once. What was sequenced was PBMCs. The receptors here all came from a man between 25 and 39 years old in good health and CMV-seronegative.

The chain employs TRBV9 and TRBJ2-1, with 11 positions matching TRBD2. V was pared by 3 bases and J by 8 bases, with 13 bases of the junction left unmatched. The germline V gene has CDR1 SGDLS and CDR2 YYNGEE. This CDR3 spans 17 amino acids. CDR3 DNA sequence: TGTGCCAGCAGCGGAGCTACCACTAGCGGGAGTAGCTATGAGCAGTTCTTC. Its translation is CASSGATTSGSSYEQFF.

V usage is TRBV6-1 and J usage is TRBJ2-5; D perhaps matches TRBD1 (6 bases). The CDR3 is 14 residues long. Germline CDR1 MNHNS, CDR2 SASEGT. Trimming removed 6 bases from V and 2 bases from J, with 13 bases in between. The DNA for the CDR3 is TGTGCCAGCAGGGCGCGACAGGTACAAGAGACCCAGTACTTC. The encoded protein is CASRARQVQETQYF.

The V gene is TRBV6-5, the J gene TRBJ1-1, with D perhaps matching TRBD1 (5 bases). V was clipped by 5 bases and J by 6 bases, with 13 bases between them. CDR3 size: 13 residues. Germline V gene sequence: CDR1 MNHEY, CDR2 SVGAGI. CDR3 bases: TGTGCCAGCAGTAAACAGGTTGAGGCTGAAGCTTTCTTT. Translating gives CASSKQVEAEAFF.

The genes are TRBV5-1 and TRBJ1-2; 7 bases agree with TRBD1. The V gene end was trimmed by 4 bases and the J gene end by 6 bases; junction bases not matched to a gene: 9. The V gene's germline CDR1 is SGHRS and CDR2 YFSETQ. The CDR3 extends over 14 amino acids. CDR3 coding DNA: TGCGCCAGCAGCAACGGGGACAGTAATGATGGCTACACCTTC. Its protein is CASSNGDSNDGYTF. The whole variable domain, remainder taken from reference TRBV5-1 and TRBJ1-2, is KAGVTQTPRYLIKTRGQQVTLSCSPISGHRSVSWYQQTPGQGLQFLFEYFSETQRNKGNFPGRFSGRQFSNSRSEMNVSTLELGDSALYLCASSNGDSNDGYTFGSGTRLTVV.

The CDR3 sequence: CATSRDPGHYEQYF. Here the CDR3 DNA reads TGTGCCACCAGCAGAGATCCAGGGCACTACGAGCAGTACTTC. The chain links TRBV15 to TRBJ2-7; D is possibly TRBD1 (5 bases). The ends were cut back, 0 bases at V and 3 bases at J, with 9 bases in the middle. Germline CDR1 is LNHNV and CDR2 is YYDKDF (reference sequence). This CDR3 spans 14 amino acids.

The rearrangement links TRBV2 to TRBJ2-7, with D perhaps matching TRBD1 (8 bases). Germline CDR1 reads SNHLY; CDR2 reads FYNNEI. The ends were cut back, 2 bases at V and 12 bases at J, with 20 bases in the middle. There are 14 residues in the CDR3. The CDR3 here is CASSETGGQATWYF. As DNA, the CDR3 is TGTGCCAGCAGTGAAACGGGGGGACAGGCTACTTGGTACTTC.

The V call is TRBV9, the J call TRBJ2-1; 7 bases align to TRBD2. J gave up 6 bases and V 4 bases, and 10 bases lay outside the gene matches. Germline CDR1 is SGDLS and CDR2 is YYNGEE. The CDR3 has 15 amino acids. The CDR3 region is CASSPSRGGANEQFF. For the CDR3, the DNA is TGTGCCAGCAGCCCCTCTAGGGGAGGGGCCAATGAGCAGTTCTTC.

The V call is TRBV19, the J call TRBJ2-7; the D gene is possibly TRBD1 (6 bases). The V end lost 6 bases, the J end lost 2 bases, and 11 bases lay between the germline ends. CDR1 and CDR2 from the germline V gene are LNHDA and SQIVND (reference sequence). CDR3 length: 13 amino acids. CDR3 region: CASRDSQTYEQYF. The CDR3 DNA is TGTGCCAGTAGGGACAGTCAAACCTACGAGCAGTACTTC.

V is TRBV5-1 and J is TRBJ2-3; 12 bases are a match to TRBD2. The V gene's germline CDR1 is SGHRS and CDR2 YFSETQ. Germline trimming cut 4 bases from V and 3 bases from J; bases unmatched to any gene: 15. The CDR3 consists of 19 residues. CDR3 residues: CASSQGYHLAGGTTDTQYF. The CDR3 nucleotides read TGCGCCAGCAGCCAGGGATACCATCTAGCGGGGGGGACTACAGATACGCAGTATTTT.

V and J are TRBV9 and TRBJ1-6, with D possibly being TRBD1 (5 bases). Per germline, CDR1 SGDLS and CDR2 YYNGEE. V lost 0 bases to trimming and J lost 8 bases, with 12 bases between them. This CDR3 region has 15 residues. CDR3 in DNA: TGTGCCAGCAGCGTAGGGCAGGGAGGGGATTCACCCCTCCACTTT. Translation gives CASSVGQGGDSPLHF.

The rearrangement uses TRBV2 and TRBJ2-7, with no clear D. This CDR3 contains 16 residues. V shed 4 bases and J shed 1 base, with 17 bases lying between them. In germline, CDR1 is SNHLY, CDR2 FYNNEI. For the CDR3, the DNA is TGTGCCAGCAGTGCGAGTTTGCGGTTTTCGTCCTACGAGCAGTACTTC. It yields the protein CASSASLRFSSYEQYF.

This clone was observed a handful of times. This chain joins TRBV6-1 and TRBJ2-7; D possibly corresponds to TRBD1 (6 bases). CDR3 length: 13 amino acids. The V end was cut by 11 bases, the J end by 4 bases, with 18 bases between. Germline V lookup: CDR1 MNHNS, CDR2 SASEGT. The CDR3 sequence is CAASSYRAYEQYF. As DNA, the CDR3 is TGTGCCGCCAGCAGCTACAGGGCTTACGAGCAGTACTTC.

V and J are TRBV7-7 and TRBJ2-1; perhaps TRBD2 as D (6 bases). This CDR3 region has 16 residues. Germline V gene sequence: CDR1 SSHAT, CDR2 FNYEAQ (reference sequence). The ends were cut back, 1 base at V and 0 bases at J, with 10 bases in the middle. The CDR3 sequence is CASSLGSGLSYNEQFF. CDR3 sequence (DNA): TGTGCCAGCAGCTTAGGAAGCGGGCTCTCCTACAATGAGCAGTTCTTC. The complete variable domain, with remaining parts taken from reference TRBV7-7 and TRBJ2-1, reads GAGVSQSPRYKVTKRGQDVTLRCDPISSHATLYWYQQALGQGPEFLTYFNYEAQPDKSGLPSDRFSAERPEGSISTLTIQRTEQRDSAMYRCASSLGSGLSYNEQFFGPGTRLTVL.

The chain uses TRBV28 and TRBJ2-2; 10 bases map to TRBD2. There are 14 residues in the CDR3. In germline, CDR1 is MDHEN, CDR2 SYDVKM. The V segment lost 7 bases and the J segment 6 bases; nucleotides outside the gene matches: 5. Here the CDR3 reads CASTLAGDPGELFF. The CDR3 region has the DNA TGTGCCAGCACTCTAGCGGGAGATCCCGGGGAGCTGTTTTTT. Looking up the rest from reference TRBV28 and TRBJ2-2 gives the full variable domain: DVKVTQSSRYLVKRTGEKVFLECVQDMDHENMFWYRQDPGLGLRLIYFSYDVKMKEKGDIPEGYSVSREKKERFSLILESASTNQTSMYLCASTLAGDPGELFFGEGSRLTVL.

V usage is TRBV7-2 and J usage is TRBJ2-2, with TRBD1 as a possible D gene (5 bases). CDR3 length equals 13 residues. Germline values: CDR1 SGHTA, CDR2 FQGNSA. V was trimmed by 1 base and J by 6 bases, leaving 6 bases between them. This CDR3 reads CASSLGQSGELFF. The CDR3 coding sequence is TGTGCCAGCAGCTTAGGACAGTCCGGGGAGCTGTTTTTT.

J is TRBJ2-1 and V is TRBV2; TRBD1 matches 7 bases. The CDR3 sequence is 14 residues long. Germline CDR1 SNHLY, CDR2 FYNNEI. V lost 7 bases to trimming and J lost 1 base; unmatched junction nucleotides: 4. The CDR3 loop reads CASTADRSYNEQFF. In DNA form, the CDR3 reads TGTGCCAGCACCGCGGACAGGTCCTACAATGAGCAGTTCTTC.

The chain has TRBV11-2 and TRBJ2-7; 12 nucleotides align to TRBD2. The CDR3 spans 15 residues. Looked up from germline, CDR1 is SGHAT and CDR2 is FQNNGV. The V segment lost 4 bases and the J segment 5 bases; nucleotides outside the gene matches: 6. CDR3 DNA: TGTGCCAGCAGCTCCCAACTAGCGGGAGGTGACGAGCAGTACTTC. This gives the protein CASSSQLAGGDEQYF.

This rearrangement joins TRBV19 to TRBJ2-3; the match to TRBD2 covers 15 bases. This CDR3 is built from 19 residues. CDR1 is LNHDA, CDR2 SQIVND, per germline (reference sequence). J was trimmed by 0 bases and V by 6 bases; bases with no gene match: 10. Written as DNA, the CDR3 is TGTGCCAGTAGGTCTGGACTAGCGGGGGGGTTTTTTAGCACAGATACGCAGTATTTT. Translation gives CASRSGLAGGFFSTDTQYF.

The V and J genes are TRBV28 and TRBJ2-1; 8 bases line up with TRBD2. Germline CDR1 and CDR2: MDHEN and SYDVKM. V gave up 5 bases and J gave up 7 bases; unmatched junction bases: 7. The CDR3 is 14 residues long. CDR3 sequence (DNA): TGTGCCAGCAGTCCCAGACTAGCGCCGAATGAGCAGTTCTTC. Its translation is CASSPRLAPNEQFF.

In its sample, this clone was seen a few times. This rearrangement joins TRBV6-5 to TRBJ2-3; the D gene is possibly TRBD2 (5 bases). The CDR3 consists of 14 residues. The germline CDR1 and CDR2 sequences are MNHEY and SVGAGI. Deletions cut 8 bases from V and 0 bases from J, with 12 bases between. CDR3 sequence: CASHSERSTDTQYF. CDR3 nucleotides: TGTGCCAGCCATAGCGAAAGAAGCACAGATACGCAGTATTTT.

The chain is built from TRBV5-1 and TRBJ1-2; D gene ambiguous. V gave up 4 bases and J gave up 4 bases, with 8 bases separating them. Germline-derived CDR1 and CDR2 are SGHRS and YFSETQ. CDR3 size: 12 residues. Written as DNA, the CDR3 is TGCGCCAGCAGCCCTTACTCCTATGGCTACACCTTC. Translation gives CASSPYSYGYTF.